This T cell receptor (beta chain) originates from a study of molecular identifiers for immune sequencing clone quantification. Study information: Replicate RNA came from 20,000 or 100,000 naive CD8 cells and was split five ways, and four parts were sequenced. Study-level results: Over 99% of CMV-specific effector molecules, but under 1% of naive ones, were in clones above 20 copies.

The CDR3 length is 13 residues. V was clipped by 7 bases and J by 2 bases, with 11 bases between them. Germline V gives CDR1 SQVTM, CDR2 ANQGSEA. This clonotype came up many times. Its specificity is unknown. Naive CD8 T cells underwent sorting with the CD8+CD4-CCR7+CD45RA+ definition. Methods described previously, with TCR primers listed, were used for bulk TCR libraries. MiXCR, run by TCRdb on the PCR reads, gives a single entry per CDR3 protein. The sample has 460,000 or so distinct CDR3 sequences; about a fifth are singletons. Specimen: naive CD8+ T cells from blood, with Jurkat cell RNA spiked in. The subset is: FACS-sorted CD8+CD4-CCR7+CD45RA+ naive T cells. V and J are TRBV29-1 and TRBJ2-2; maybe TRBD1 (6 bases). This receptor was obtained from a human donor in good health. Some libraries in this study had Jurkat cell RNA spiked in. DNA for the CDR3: TGCAGCGCCGAGGACAGCAACACCGGGGAGCTGTTTTTT. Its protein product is CSAEDSNTGELFF.